The 27 T cell receptor beta chains below were found in one sample sequenced in a study of regulatory T cells in long-lasting Graves disease. Combining iRepertoire HTBI primers with Arm-PCR of CDR3 regions, the authors built TCR beta libraries. MiXCR, run by TCRdb on the multiplex PCR reads, gives a single entry per CDR3 protein. The profile shows about 530,000 distinct CDR3 sequences, about 16% of them singletons. As for time point: newly diagnosed GD, antithyroid drugs for less than 3 months. PBMCs provided the RNA from which the TCR library was made. The data also belong to a second study, concerning T cells in Graves' hyperthyroidism and ophthalmopathy.

The sample in question was peripheral blood mononuclear cells (PBMCs), obtained at new diagnosis, from a patient treated with antithyroid drugs. These receptors were taken from a woman aged 35-65 years with Graves disease.

In its sample, this clonotype was seen many times. The chain is built from TRBV28 and TRBJ2-7, with D unclear. The CDR3 sequence is 13 residues long. Trimming took 6 bases from V and 4 from J, leaving 13 bases between them. Germline assignment: CDR1 MDHEN and CDR2 SYDVKM. The CDR3 region has the DNA TGTGCCAGCAGCCCTCGCGGATGGTACGAGCAGTACTTC. It encodes CASSPRGWYEQYF.

The rearrangement links TRBV20-1 to TRBJ1-4; D is undetermined. V lost 1 base, J lost 3 bases, and 9 bases lay in between. Germline assignment: CDR1 DFQATT and CDR2 SNEGSKA (reference sequence). This CDR3 has 14 residues. The CDR3 sequence: CSARATDSNEKLFF. The CDR3 DNA follows: TGCAGTGCTAGAGCGACTGACTCTAATGAAAAACTGTTTTTT.

V and J are TRBV7-3 and TRBJ1-2; 9 bases are a match to TRBD1. Per the germline V gene, CDR1 is SGHTA and CDR2 is FQGTGA. The CDR3 is 14 amino acids. Trimming cost V 9 bases and J 8 bases; bases outside gene matches: 13. The CDR3 here is CASKPGTGLGGYTF. CDR3 in DNA: TGTGCCAGTAAACCCGGGACAGGGCTTGGGGGCTACACCTTC.

Comment on this clonotype: A much larger clone sits a single nucleotide away, making a read error possible. V and J are TRBV3-1 and TRBJ2-5; D is uncertain. Matching the DNA end better, TRBJ2-7 makes the J call doubtful. From germline, CDR1 is LGHDT and CDR2 YNNKEL (reference sequence). CDR3 size: 11 residues. CDR3 DNA: TGTGTCAGCAGCCAAGTCGACGAGCAGTACTTC. Translating gives CVSSQVDEQYF.

The chain carries TRBV5-4 and TRBJ1-4, with a weak D call TRBD1 (5 bases). Deletions cut 3 bases from V and 7 bases from J, with 10 bases between. The CDR3 has 13 amino acids. Germline V gene lookup returns CDR1 SGHNT and CDR2 YYREEE (reference sequence). CDR3 region: CASSWGQGEKLFF. CDR3 nucleotide sequence: TGTGCCAGCAGCTGGGGCCAGGGTGAAAAACTGTTTTTT.

The sample holds many counts of this clonotype. V is TRBV10-1 and J is TRBJ2-7, with D unclear. In germline, CDR1 is WNHNN, CDR2 SYGVQD (reference sequence). V was trimmed by 4 bases and J by 5 bases, leaving 12 bases between them. The CDR3 totals 13 residues. In nucleotides, the CDR3 is TGCGCCAGCAGTGGGAATCAGGTTCACGAGCAGTACTTC. Protein product: CASSGNQVHEQYF.

This clonotype was found many times. The V and J genes are TRBV2 and TRBJ2-1, with TRBD1 as a possible D gene (5 bases). Germline CDR1 SNHLY, CDR2 FYNNEI. The CDR3 spans 14 residues. V was trimmed by 4 bases and J by 3 bases, leaving 10 bases between them. This chain's CDR3 is CASSAHTGYNEQFF. In nucleotides, the CDR3 is TGTGCCAGCAGTGCCCACACAGGCTACAATGAGCAGTTCTTC.

This clonotype has just a few counts. The CDR3 region has the DNA TGCGCCAGCAGCTACTCAATGGGAAACACCATATATTTT. Translated, it gives CASSYSMGNTIYF. V gene TRBV5-1 combines with J gene TRBJ1-3; unclear D gene. The V end lost 3 bases, the J end lost 4 bases, and 8 bases lay between the germline ends. Germline V CDR1 and CDR2: SGHRS, YFSETQ. The CDR3 totals 13 residues.

There are many counts of this clonotype. The rearrangement joins TRBV3-1 to TRBJ1-1; D gene ambiguous. Trimming pared 0 bases from V and 10 bases from J, leaving 15 bases between. Germline V lookup: CDR1 LGHDT, CDR2 YNNKEL (reference sequence). The CDR3 length is 14 residues. CDR3 protein: CASSQELSLDGAFF. The CDR3 DNA is TGTGCCAGCAGCCAAGAGCTGTCCCTGGATGGAGCTTTCTTT.

This clonotype was recorded at least ten times. V usage is TRBV20-1 and J usage is TRBJ2-3; D perhaps matches TRBD2 (8 bases). The germline gives CDR1 DFQATT, CDR2 SNEGSKA (reference sequence). This CDR3 contains 17 residues. Trimming cost V 1 base and J 0 bases, with 17 bases left between them. CDR3 region: CSARARGSGGSTDTQYF. The DNA of the CDR3 is TGCAGTGCTAGAGCCAGGGGGAGCGGGGGTAGCACAGATACGCAGTATTTT.

This clonotype was picked up many times. This sequence joins TRBV28 and TRBJ1-1, with D uncertain. Between the trimmed V and J ends, which lost 7 bases and 1 base, there was a span of 10 bases. Germline V gene sequence: CDR1 MDHEN, CDR2 SYDVKM. The CDR3 runs 13 residues. CDR3 nucleotides: TGTGCCAGCACCTCTAGGGCGAACACTGAAGCTTTCTTT. This encodes CASTSRANTEAFF.

The chain links TRBV19 to TRBJ1-1, with 9 bases that match TRBD1. The germline V gene has CDR1 LNHDA and CDR2 SQIVND (reference sequence). This CDR3 is built from 16 residues. V dropped 5 bases and J dropped 4; count of bases not matched to a gene: 11. The CDR3 coding sequence is TGTGCCAGTAGTCTCTTACCGGGACAGGGAAGCACTGAAGCTTTCTTT. Its protein product is CASSLLPGQGSTEAFF.

About this clonotype itself: A much larger clone lies one base from this, so it may be a read error. V is TRBV6-4 and J is TRBJ1-1; 7 bases align to TRBD1. This CDR3 region has 17 residues. Germline assignment: CDR1 MRHNA and CDR2 SNTAGT. The CDR3 sequence: CASSYLSTGEMNTEVFF. The DNA for the CDR3 is TGTGCCAGCAGTTACTTAAGTACAGGGGAGATGAACACTGAAGTTTTCTTT.

This clonotype was detected ten times or more. The chain carries TRBV2 and TRBJ2-5; D is possibly TRBD1 (6 bases). Germline-derived CDR1 and CDR2 are SNHLY and FYNNEI. Trimming pared 3 bases from V and 4 bases from J, leaving 15 bases between. The CDR3 spans 15 residues. The CDR3 loop is CASSDGWGLGETQYF. The CDR3 DNA reads as TGTGCCAGCAGTGATGGCTGGGGGCTTGGAGAGACCCAGTACTTC.

In this sample, this clonotype turned up many times. This chain joins TRBV7-6 and TRBJ2-5, with D perhaps given as TRBD1 or TRBD2 (5 bases each). The germline V and J ends were trimmed by 5 bases and 5 bases, with 12 bases remaining between them. The CDR3 runs to 13 residues. Germline-derived CDR1 and CDR2 are SGHVS and FNYEAQ. The CDR3 region is CASSGRDGETQYF. The CDR3 DNA is TGTGCCAGCAGCGGACGGGACGGGGAGACCCAGTACTTC.

This clonotype was counted ten times or more. The chain employs TRBV28 and TRBJ2-1; 8 nucleotides align to TRBD2. After removal of 6 bases from V and 4 bases from J, the junction contained 14 bases not matched to a gene. CDR1 and CDR2 (germline): MDHEN, SYDVKM. This CDR3 region has 17 residues. CDR3: CASRPPGAAGGYNEQFF. DNA for the CDR3: TGTGCCAGCAGGCCACCCGGGGCGGCGGGGGGTTACAATGAGCAGTTCTTC.

This chain uses TRBV19 with TRBJ1-1; 8 positions agree with TRBD1. With 5 bases clipped from V and 3 bases from J, the junction kept 8 bases outside the gene matches. The CDR3 runs 15 residues. Germline V gives CDR1 LNHDA, CDR2 SQIVND (reference sequence). The CDR3 nucleotides read TGTGCCAGTAGTTCCACTGACAGGGGCGACACTGAAGCTTTCTTT. Its translation: CASSSTDRGDTEAFF.

This clonotype was seen at least ten times. V and J are TRBV18 and TRBJ2-7; D unclear. This CDR3 region has 14 residues. The germline V gene encodes CDR1 KGHSH and CDR2 LQKENI. Trimming took off 0 bases at V and 7 bases at J, with 13 bases between the two ends. The DNA of the CDR3 is TGTGCCAGCTCACCACCGATAGGGTTAGGGGAGCAGTACTTC. This encodes CASSPPIGLGEQYF.

The chain combines TRBV3-1 with TRBJ2-3, with 15 positions matching TRBD2. The V and J ends lost 7 bases and 4 bases, in that order; junction bases with no gene match: 9. The CDR3 covers 17 residues. CDR1 is LGHDT and CDR2 is YNNKEL in the germline V gene (reference sequence). The CDR3 here is CASTPPGLAGGPDTQYF. Written as DNA, the CDR3 is TGTGCCAGCACCCCCCCGGGACTAGCGGGGGGACCAGATACGCAGTATTTT.

In its sample, this clonotype was seen a few times. The V gene is TRBV4-1, the J gene TRBJ2-7; TRBD1 matches 9 bases. With 4 bases clipped from V and 5 bases from J, the junction kept 9 bases outside the gene matches. Germline V CDR1 and CDR2: MGHRA, YSYEKL. CDR3 length: 15 residues. CDR3 DNA sequence: TGCGCCAGCAGCCTGGAGGACAGGGGTTCCCACGAGCAGTACTTC. Residues: CASSLEDRGSHEQYF.

Worth noting for this clonotype: This likely came from a read error, as a far larger clone is one base away. V gene TRBV4-1 combines with J gene TRBJ2-3, with D possibly TRBD2 on 5 matching bases. The J call may be incorrect, as the DNA end agrees better with TRBJ2-7. Germline V lookup: CDR1 MGHRA, CDR2 YSYEKL. CDR3 size: 15 residues. CDR3 amino acids: CASSQEPGSEVEQYF. In DNA form, the CDR3 reads TGCGCCAGCAGCCAAGAACCGGGGAGTGAGGTCGAGCAGTACTTC.

This clonotype has just a few counts. The J gene is TRBJ1-1, the V gene TRBV7-8, with 7 bases identical to TRBD1. From germline, CDR1 is SGHVS and CDR2 FQNEAQ. There are 12 residues in the CDR3. Germline trimming cut 4 bases from V and 7 bases from J; bases unmatched to any gene: 3. The CDR3 region is CASSWGQIEAFF. DNA for the CDR3: TGTGCCAGCAGCTGGGGACAGATTGAAGCTTTCTTT.

DNA of the CDR3: TGTGCCAGCAGATCGCGGACGGATGGCTACACCTTC. Translated: CASRSRTDGYTF. The chain is built from TRBV12-3 or TRBV12-4 and TRBJ1-2; D remains ambiguous. The germline V and J ends were trimmed by 6 bases and 6 bases, with 11 bases remaining between them. The CDR3 runs to 12 residues.

The table lists this clonotype with a few counts. V and J are TRBV5-1 and TRBJ2-1; no clear D gene. The V gene lost 4 bases and the J gene lost 6 bases, with 8 bases spanning the gap. CDR3 length: 12 amino acids. Germline V gives CDR1 SGHRS, CDR2 YFSETQ. The CDR3 is CASSNTGNEQFF. Here the CDR3 DNA reads TGCGCCAGCAGCAACACGGGCAATGAGCAGTTCTTC.

The chain is built from TRBV6-9 and TRBJ2-7; perhaps TRBD2 as D (6 bases). The CDR3 has 15 amino acids. Germline CDR1 is MNHGY and CDR2 is SVAAGI. V shed 3 bases and J shed 2 bases, with 14 bases lying between them. This CDR3 reads CASSYREPYTYEQYF. CDR3 nucleotides: TGTGCCAGCAGTTACCGGGAGCCTTATACCTACGAGCAGTACTTC.

The J gene is TRBJ2-7, the V gene TRBV6-5, with D maybe TRBD2 (6 bases). The CDR3 extends over 14 amino acids. Trimming shortened V by 0 bases and J by 2 bases, and 8 bases separated the two germline ends. CDR1 MNHEY and CDR2 SVGAGI come from the germline V gene. The CDR3 DNA is TGTGCCAGCAGTTACTCGGAGGGTGCCTACGAGCAGTACTTC. Translated, it gives CASSYSEGAYEQYF.

The chain couples TRBV11-2 to TRBJ2-1; 10 bases align to TRBD2. This CDR3 contains 16 residues. V lost 0 bases to trimming and J lost 4 bases; unmatched junction nucleotides: 3. Germline CDR1 SGHAT, CDR2 FQNNGV. The CDR3 spells CASSLDGLAAYNEQFF. DNA of the CDR3: TGTGCCAGCAGCTTAGATGGACTAGCGGCATACAATGAGCAGTTCTTC.